The 3 T cell receptor beta chains reported below all come from one sample, sequenced in a study of blood T cell repertoires in COVID-19. Only in-frame clones appear in the TCRdb table, and some are missing; sequencing was by immunoSEQ multiplex PCR. This sample yields some 300,000 clones, of which under 90% are seen a single time; just under 9.5% belongs to the top ten. The source material was PBMCs or T cells enriched from blood (not recorded which). The receptors stem from a woman aged 30 to 39 who had recovered from COVID-19.

The gene calls are TRBV6-5 and TRBJ1-2; TRBD1 aligns across 8 bases. Germline CDR1 reads MNHEY; CDR2 reads SVGAGI. The CDR3 is 14 residues long. V shed 2 bases and J 4 bases; nucleotides not matched to a gene: 3. CDR3 amino acids: CASSYAGGSYGYTF. In DNA, the CDR3 is TGTGCCAGCAGTTACGCAGGGGGCAGCTATGGCTACACCTTC.

The rearrangement links TRBV28 to TRBJ2-7, with TRBD1 identical over 8 bases. V was pared by 5 bases and J by 2 bases, with 11 bases of the junction left unmatched. Germline assignment: CDR1 MDHEN and CDR2 SYDVKM. The CDR3 sequence is 16 residues long. The CDR3 bases are TGTGCCAGCAGTGGCTCGTGGGACAGGCCCACCTACGAGCAGTACTTC. Amino acids: CASSGSWDRPTYEQYF.

This rearrangement joins TRBV6-1 to TRBJ2-4; TRBD2 agrees at 12 bases. In germline, CDR1 is MNHNS, CDR2 SASEGT. Trimming removed 3 bases from V and 0 bases from J; junction bases left unmatched: 12. The CDR3 has 20 residues. This CDR3 is CASSEVGLAGVKLAKNIQYF. In DNA, the CDR3 is TGTGCCAGCAGTGAGGTGGGACTAGCGGGCGTTAAACTAGCCAAAAACATTCAGTACTTC.